One and the same sample provided the 10 T cell receptor beta chains below, sequenced in a study of blood T cell repertoires in COVID-19. Measured with immunoSEQ multiplex PCR; TCRdb has only the in-frame clones, and not every one. The sample records some 80,000 clones, around 90% being singletons. Sequencing input: peripheral blood. Source of these receptors: a human donor in a cohort sampled during active COVID-19.

This clone was found a few times. The CDR3 DNA follows: TGTGCCAGCAGCCAATCCTACAGGGAAAAACTGTTTTTT. This gives the protein CASSQSYREKLFF. The J gene is TRBJ1-4, the V gene TRBV16; TRBD1 is a possible D gene (5 bases). Germline values: CDR1 KGHSY, CDR2 FQNENV. The V gene lost 0 bases and the J gene lost 8 bases, with 7 bases spanning the gap. This CDR3 has 13 amino acids.

The chain couples TRBV24-1 to TRBJ2-7; D is possibly TRBD2 (6 bases). Deletions cut 3 bases from V and 5 bases from J, with 10 bases between. The CDR3 is made up of 13 amino acids. Germline CDR1 KGHDR, CDR2 SFDVKD. The CDR3 nucleotides read TGTGCCACCAGTGATGCAGGGAGGAACGAGCAGTACTTC. Residues: CATSDAGRNEQYF.

This chain joins TRBV5-1 and TRBJ2-1; 8 bases align to TRBD2. Germline V gene data show CDR1 as SGHRS and CDR2 as YFSETQ. The CDR3 sequence is 15 residues long. The trim removed 2 bases at V and 3 bases at J, leaving 4 bases unmatched. The DNA of the CDR3 is TGCGCCAGCAGCTTTAGGACTAGCCACTACAATGAGCAGTTCTTC. As protein: CASSFRTSHYNEQFF.

V is TRBV5-1 and J is TRBJ1-5; D ambiguous. Trimming removed 0 bases from V and 6 bases from J, with 13 bases in between. The CDR3 length is 15 residues. From germline, CDR1 is SGHRS and CDR2 YFSETQ. The DNA for the CDR3 is TGCGCCAGCAGCTTGGACACGGGTAATGGTCAGCCCCAGCATTTT. Amino acids: CASSLDTGNGQPQHF.

To note about this clone: A junction end diverges from the germline sequence, so it may reflect a read error. V gene TRBV30 combines with J gene TRBJ1-5, with a weak D call TRBD1 (5 bases). The CDR3 sequence is 16 residues long. The germline CDR1 and CDR2 sequences are GTSNPN and SVGIG (reference sequence). The CDR3 DNA reads TGTGCGTGGAGTTCAGGACACGCAAATAGCAATCAGCCCCAGCATTTT. This codes for CAWSSGHANSNQPQHF.

This rearrangement joins TRBV19 to TRBJ1-5; 7 positions agree with TRBD1. Germline V gives CDR1 LNHDA, CDR2 SQIVND (reference sequence). V lost 1 base and J lost 2; bases outside the gene matches: 2. CDR3 size: 15 residues. CDR3 protein: CASSIGTGGNQPQHF. The CDR3 DNA sequence: TGTGCCAGTAGTATAGGTACAGGGGGCAATCAGCCCCAGCATTTT.

The chain combines TRBV10-3 with TRBJ1-3; tentatively, D is TRBD1 (5 bases). V lost 11 bases and J lost 4, with 18 bases in between. The germline CDR1 and CDR2 sequences are ENHRY and SYGVKD. The CDR3 is made up of 14 amino acids. The CDR3 is CAAQSGAWGNTIYF. The CDR3 bases are TGTGCCGCCCAAAGCGGGGCGTGGGGAAACACCATATATTTT.

The chain links TRBV10-3 to TRBJ1-1; unclear D gene. V was cut by 9 bases and J by 1 base, with 9 bases left in between. From germline, CDR1 is ENHRY and CDR2 SYGVKD. The CDR3 has 12 residues. As DNA, the CDR3 is TGTGCCATTTCTCCGGGGAACACTGAAGCTTTCTTT. This sequence encodes CAISPGNTEAFF.

The chain combines TRBV10-2 with TRBJ1-4; D uncertain. V was clipped by 0 bases and J by 10 bases, with 12 bases between them. CDR1 and CDR2 (germline): WSHSY, SAAADI. This CDR3 region has 14 residues. The CDR3 DNA reads as TGCGCCAGCAGTGAGTCTGATAGGCGAGGAAAACTGTTTTTT. Residues: CASSESDRRGKLFF.

This clone was counted only a few times. CDR3 DNA: TGTGCCAGCAGTCTACGGGAAGTAGCTGGAAACACCATATATTTT. Protein: CASSLREVAGNTIYF. This chain links TRBV7-2 with TRBJ1-3; D not certain. CDR1 SGHTA and CDR2 FQGNSA come from the germline V gene. The CDR3 consists of 15 residues. With 6 bases removed from V and 2 bases from J, the gap between germline ends came to 14 bases.